Listed here are 18 T cell receptor beta chains from one sample, sequenced in a study of CD8 T cells in Susac syndrome. Reverse transcription of roughly 0.5 to 1 ug RNA was performed with random hexamers. From the immunoSEQ multiplex PCR reads, TCRdb called clonotypes with MiXCR, one entry per CDR3 protein. The profile shows about 300,000 distinct CDR3 sequences, around 85% of them singletons. Material: CD8+ T cells from PBMCs. Receptors were obtained from a human donor with multiple sclerosis.

The chain recombines TRBV29-1 with TRBJ1-1, with unresolved D. Trimming left V 4 bases short and J 1 base short, with 13 bases between. The CDR3 length is 14 residues. The germline gives CDR1 SQVTM, CDR2 ANQGSEA. In DNA, the CDR3 is TGCAGCGTTGTCCTAGGGTTGAGGAACACTGAAGCTTTCTTT. It encodes CSVVLGLRNTEAFF.

The chain employs TRBV29-1 and TRBJ2-7; 7 bases map to TRBD2. The CDR3 length is 16 residues. V shed 4 bases and J 2 bases; nucleotides not matched to a gene: 14. Germline CDR1 SQVTM, CDR2 ANQGSEA. The CDR3 nucleotides read TGCAGCGTTGTCTCCCCGGGAGATCTAGCGGCCTACGAGCAGTACTTC. This codes for CSVVSPGDLAAYEQYF.

The gene calls are TRBV12-3 or TRBV12-4 and TRBJ2-3, with 10 bases lining up with TRBD2. Trimming took 6 bases from V and 2 from J; bases not matched to a gene: 8. This CDR3 comprises 16 residues. The CDR3 DNA sequence: TGTGCCAGCAGCCCAGGGACTAGCGCCTTCACAGATACGCAGTATTTT. It translates to CASSPGTSAFTDTQYF.

The chain carries TRBV4-3 and TRBJ2-5; no clear D gene. Trimming stripped 0 bases from V and 4 bases from J, with 12 bases between. The CDR3 has 15 residues. Germline CDR1 and CDR2: LGHNA and YSLEER. CDR3 DNA: TGCGCCAGCAGCCAAGAGACAATGTCGGGAGAGACCCAGTACTTC. Amino acid sequence: CASSQETMSGETQYF.

This chain uses TRBV21-1 with TRBJ2-3. TRBV21-1 is a documented pseudogene. This CDR3 spans 12 amino acids. The CDR3, as DNA: TGTGCCCGACGGGGCTACGCAGATACGCAGTATTTT. It is translated as CARRGYADTQYF.

V and J are TRBV25-1 and TRBJ2-3, with 7 bases fitting TRBD2. The CDR3 extends over 17 amino acids. Germline V CDR1 and CDR2: MGHDK, SYGVNS. The junction had 17 bases not matched to a gene; V was cut back by 5 bases and J by 6 bases. This CDR3 reads CASSRGRDGTARDTQYF. CDR3 nucleotide sequence: TGTGCCAGCAGTCGAGGGAGGGATGGAACGGCGCGGGATACGCAGTATTTT. The complete variable domain, with remaining parts taken from reference TRBV25-1 and TRBJ2-3, reads EADIYQTPRYLVIGTGKKITLECSQTMGHDKMYWYQQDPGMELHLIHYSYGVNSTEKGDLSSESTVSRIRTEHFPLTLESARPSHTSQYLCASSRGRDGTARDTQYFGPGTRLTVL.

The chain has TRBV30 and TRBJ2-1, with unresolved D. V was pared by 0 bases and J by 7 bases, with 7 bases between. The CDR3 length is 12 residues. Germline values: CDR1 GTSNPN, CDR2 SVGIG (reference sequence). As DNA, the CDR3 is TGTGCCTGGAGTGTCATAGGGAATGAGCAGTTCTTC. Its protein product is CAWSVIGNEQFF. The entire variable domain, with the rest obtained from reference TRBV30 and TRBJ2-1, is as follows: SQTIHQWPATLVQPVGSPLSLECTVEGTSNPNLYWYRQAAGRGLQLLFYSVGIGQISSEVPQNLSASRPQDRQFILSSKKLLLSDSGFYLCAWSVIGNEQFFGPGTRLTVL.

On this clonotype itself: One junction end disagrees with the germline gene, perhaps due to a read error. This rearrangement joins TRBV27 to TRBJ2-7, with D perhaps being TRBD1 or TRBD2 (5 bases each). Germline V gene data show CDR1 as MNHEY and CDR2 as SMNVEV (reference sequence). CDR3 size: 15 residues. CDR3 coding DNA: TGTGCGAGCAAAAGAGAGGGGTCACTTACCTACGAGCAGTACTTC. Translation gives CASKREGSLTYEQYF.

The chain uses TRBV9 and TRBJ2-1; 9 nucleotides align to TRBD2. Germline values: CDR1 SGDLS, CDR2 YYNGEE. This CDR3 comprises 17 residues. The J segment lost 1 base and the V segment lost 0 bases, leaving 5 bases of the junction unmatched. The CDR3 bases are TGTGCCAGCAGCGTAGGTCCCCTAGCGGGATCCTACAATGAGCAGTTCTTC. This gives the protein CASSVGPLAGSYNEQFF. The whole variable domain, filled in from reference TRBV9 and TRBJ2-1, reads DSGVTQTPKHLITATGQRVTLRCSPRSGDLSVYWYQQSLDQGLQFLIQYYNGEERAKGNILERFSAQQFPDLHSELNLSSLELGDSALYFCASSVGPLAGSYNEQFFGPGTRLTVL.

The genes are TRBV11-2 and TRBJ2-5; 9 bases map to TRBD1. Germline values: CDR1 SGHAT, CDR2 FQNNGV. CDR3 length: 16 residues. J gave up 2 bases and V 1 base, and 5 bases lay outside the gene matches. DNA of the CDR3: TGTGCCAGCAGCTTAGGGACAGGGGTAGGGCAAGAGACCCAGTACTTC. It is translated as CASSLGTGVGQETQYF. Full variable domain (rest looked up from reference TRBV11-2 and TRBJ2-5): EAGVAQSPRYKIIEKRQSVAFWCNPISGHATLYWYQQILGQGPKLLIQFQNNGVVDDSQLPKDRFSAERLKGVDSTLKIQPAKLEDSAVYLCASSLGTGVGQETQYFGPGTRLLVL.

The rearrangement uses TRBV28 and TRBJ2-7; 8 bases map to TRBD2. CDR3 size: 16 residues. The V gene's germline CDR1 is MDHEN and CDR2 SYDVKM. Trimming removed 2 bases from V and 0 bases from J; junction bases left unmatched: 6. The CDR3 loop reads CASSLDAGGSSYEQYF. CDR3 coding DNA: TGTGCCAGCAGTTTAGATGCGGGGGGAAGCTCCTACGAGCAGTACTTC.

Comment on this clonotype: Compared with germline, one end of the junction differs, possibly owing to a read error. The V gene is TRBV5-6, the J gene TRBJ2-3, with D perhaps TRBD1 (5 bases). Germline assignment: CDR1 SGHDT and CDR2 YYEEEE. The CDR3 contains 17 residues. The chain's CDR3 is CASSLSTGLRGTDSQYF. CDR3 nucleotide sequence: TGTGCCAGCAGCTTGTCTACGGGCCTTAGGGGCACAGATTCGCAGTATTTT.

V usage is TRBV27 and J usage is TRBJ2-1; TRBD2 might be the D (6 bases). The CDR3 has 13 residues. CDR1 is MNHEY, CDR2 SMNVEV, per germline (reference sequence). V was cut by 5 bases and J by 9 bases, with 14 bases left in between. The CDR3: CASSPTVGGEQFF. CDR3 DNA sequence: TGTGCCAGCAGTCCGACCGTGGGGGGTGAGCAGTTCTTC.

The gene calls are TRBV2 and TRBJ1-5; no clear D. CDR1 and CDR2 (germline): SNHLY, FYNNEI. V shed 6 bases and J shed 5 bases, with 8 bases lying between them. The CDR3 length is 12 residues. Here the CDR3 DNA reads TGTGCCAGCAGGTATGCCGATCAGCCCCAGCATTTT. This gives the protein CASRYADQPQHF.

V is TRBV28 and J is TRBJ2-3; D possibly corresponds to TRBD1 (5 bases). The germline V and J ends were trimmed by 7 bases and 2 bases, with 16 bases remaining between them. The CDR3 consists of 15 residues. Germline-derived CDR1 and CDR2 are MDHEN and SYDVKM. In DNA form, the CDR3 reads TGTGCCAGCAACAGGCCCACAACGACCACAGATACGCAGTATTTT. It is translated as CASNRPTTTTDTQYF. Drawing the rest from reference TRBV28 and TRBJ2-3, the complete variable domain is DVKVTQSSRYLVKRTGEKVFLECVQDMDHENMFWYRQDPGLGLRLIYFSYDVKMKEKGDIPEGYSVSREKKERFSLILESASTNQTSMYLCASNRPTTTTDTQYFGPGTRLTVL.

The chain combines TRBV27 with TRBJ2-7; D not certain. The CDR3 is 14 amino acids. Between the trimmed V and J ends, which lost 3 bases and 6 bases, there was a span of 15 bases. Germline V gives CDR1 MNHEY, CDR2 SMNVEV (reference sequence). This CDR3 is CASSLGSATIEQYF. The CDR3 DNA follows: TGTGCCAGCAGTTTGGGGTCTGCTACCATCGAGCAGTACTTC.

The chain has TRBV20-1 and TRBJ2-1; D perhaps matches TRBD1 (6 bases). The CDR3 runs 15 residues. The germline CDR1 and CDR2 sequences are DFQATT and SNEGSKA (reference sequence). The V end was cut by 0 bases, the J end by 1 base, with 10 bases between. The CDR3 reads CSAREGQWSYNEQFF. For the CDR3, the DNA is TGCAGTGCTAGAGAAGGACAGTGGTCCTACAATGAGCAGTTCTTC.

J is TRBJ2-5 and V is TRBV20-1, with D possibly being TRBD2 (7 bases). Trimming cost V 0 bases and J 2 bases, with 19 bases left between them. In germline, CDR1 is DFQATT, CDR2 SNEGSKA (reference sequence). The CDR3 runs to 17 residues. The CDR3 nucleotides read TGCAGTGCTAGAGAGTCACCGGGGGCTAGCGGACAAGAGACCCAGTACTTC. This codes for CSARESPGASGQETQYF.